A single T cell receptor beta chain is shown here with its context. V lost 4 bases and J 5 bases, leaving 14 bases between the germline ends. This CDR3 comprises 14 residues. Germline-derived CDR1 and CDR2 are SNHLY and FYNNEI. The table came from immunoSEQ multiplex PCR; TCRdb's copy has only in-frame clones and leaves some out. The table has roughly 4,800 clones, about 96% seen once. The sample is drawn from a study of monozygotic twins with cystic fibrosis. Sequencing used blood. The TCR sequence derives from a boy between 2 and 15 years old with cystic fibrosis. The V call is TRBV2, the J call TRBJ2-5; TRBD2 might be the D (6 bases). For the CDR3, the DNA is TGTGCCAGCAGTGTACGGTGGGGGGTTGAGACCCAGTACTTC. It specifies CASSVRWGVETQYF.